This T cell receptor beta chain is drawn from a study of T cell responses to AZD1222 COVID-19 vaccine. The CDR3 is 14 amino acids. The trim removed 0 bases at V and 3 bases at J, leaving 3 bases unmatched. Germline assignment: CDR1 SGHRS and CDR2 YFSETQ. This clone was seen more than once but under ten times. Its target is unknown. Notes on the study in general: Researchers took repertoire samples only after the peak T cell response had come. CD4 TCRs associated with vaccination spanned spike, dominating at 160-218 and 743-854.

Some clones are missing from TCRdb's copy, which holds only in-frame ones; the method was immunoSEQ multiplex PCR. This repertoire shows around 89,000 clones, just over 85% found once; its top ten account for roughly 10%. This chain connects TRBV5-1 to TRBJ2-7; 7 nucleotides agree with TRBD2. The source material was peripheral blood, sampled on day 0 of AZD1222 vaccination. This TCR came from an adult in good health. The CDR3 reads CASSLVGEGYEQYF. The CDR3 region has the DNA TGCGCCAGCAGCTTGGTAGGGGAGGGCTACGAGCAGTACTTC. Full variable domain (rest looked up from reference TRBV5-1 and TRBJ2-7): KAGVTQTPRYLIKTRGQQVTLSCSPISGHRSVSWYQQTPGQGLQFLFEYFSETQRNKGNFPGRFSGRQFSNSRSEMNVSTLELGDSALYLCASSLVGEGYEQYFGPGTRLTVT.